This is a list of T cell receptor beta chains from one sample in a study of human T cells and chemical hapten exposure. TCRdb re-called the RACE reads with MiXCR, one entry per CDR3 protein. This table holds fewer than 100,000 distinct CDR3 sequences, roughly 10% found once. The sequencing here drew on whole blood, taken in connection with sensitization to the hapten diphenylcyclopropenone (DPC). The source of these receptors is a woman in her sixties or seventies with alopecia areata. Some clones in this sample may be carry-over from other donors' samples. Each CDR3 is given with its conserved first and last residue. D genes are given only for firm matches. The listing skips clone size in some rows; elsewhere it reads once, few, many or a size class.

j_call,clone_size,v_call,d_call,cdr3_aa,cdr3_nt
TRBJ2-4,few,TRBV20-1,TRBD1,CSARGPSAWVTF,TGCAGTGCGAGGGGGCCCTCGGCTTGGGTAACCTTC
TRBJ1-1,-,TRBV18,-,CASTIKQGTGTEAFF,TGTGCCAGCACGATAAAACAGGGCACGGGAACTGAAGCTTTCTTT
TRBJ2-3,many,TRBV2,TRBD1,CASRDRVGSDTQYF,TGTGCCAGCAGGGACAGGGTCGGGTCGGATACGCAGTATTTT
TRBJ1-5,many,TRBV12-3/TRBV12-4,-,CASSTGDSNQPQHF,TGTGCCAGCAGTACCGGGGACAGCAATCAGCCCCAGCATTTT
TRBJ2-7,many,TRBV6-2/TRBV6-3,TRBD1,CATQPGQIYEQYF,TGTGCCACCCAACCGGGACAGATCTACGAGCAGTACTTC
TRBJ1-6,-,TRBV20-1,-,CSAEGGEWDPLHF,TGCAGTGCCGAGGGCGGGGAGTGGGATCCCCTCCACTTT
TRBJ2-2,many,TRBV7-3,-,CASSLIPTPNTGELFF,TGTGCCAGCAGCTTAATACCTACCCCGAACACCGGGGAGCTGTTTTTT
TRBJ1-1,many,TRBV4-1,TRBD1,CASSQDAGDRGMNTEAFF,TGCGCCAGCAGCCAAGATGCGGGGGACAGGGGTATGAACACTGAAGCTTTCTTT
TRBJ2-5,-,TRBV3-1,-,CASSQDSEETQYF,TGTGCCAGCAGCCAAGACTCTGAAGAGACCCAGTACTTC
TRBJ1-2,many,TRBV6-6,TRBD1,CASSPGQNYGYTF,TGTGCCAGCAGCCCGGGACAGAACTATGGCTACACCTTC
TRBJ1-2,-,TRBV20-1,-,CSASPGKNGYTF,TGCAGTGCTAGCCCAGGGAAGAATGGCTACACCTTC
TRBJ1-5,few,TRBV9,TRBD1,CASSVVTGGAGIQPQHF,TGTGCCAGCAGCGTAGTCACAGGGGGCGCCGGGATCCAGCCCCAGCATTTT
TRBJ2-1,-,TRBV6-2/TRBV6-3,TRBD2,CASSYKTVLAGLGNEQFF,TGTGCCAGCAGTTACAAAACGGTTCTAGCGGGTTTAGGCAATGAGCAGTTCTTC
TRBJ1-2,many,TRBV5-1,-,CASGETASNYGYTF,TGCGCCAGCGGGGAGACAGCGTCTAACTATGGCTACACCTTC
TRBJ1-2,many,TRBV3-1,-,CASSHGDTRNYGYTF,TGTGCCAGCAGCCACGGAGACACGCGTAACTATGGCTACACCTTC
TRBJ2-1,-,TRBV12-3/TRBV12-4,-,CANSLRSRSYNEQFF,TGTGCCAACAGTCTCAGGTCCCGCTCCTACAATGAGCAGTTCTTC
TRBJ2-3,-,TRBV5-1,TRBD2,CASSPRGLAGTDSQYF,TGCGCCAGCAGTCCTCGGGGACTAGCGGGAACAGATTCGCAGTATTTT
TRBJ1-6,-,TRBV9,-,CASSALGTVNSPLHF,TGTGCCAGCAGCGCACTAGGGACGGTAAATTCACCCCTCCACTTT
TRBJ2-1,-,TRBV7-9,TRBD2,CASSSTKTSGSNSHEQFF,TGTGCCAGCAGCTCGACTAAGACTAGCGGGAGTAATAGCCATGAGCAGTTCTTC
TRBJ1-5,-,TRBV9,-,CASSDSGSNQPQHF,TGTGCCAGCAGCGATTCGGGAAGCAATCAGCCCCAGCATTTT
TRBJ2-7,few,TRBV7-3,-,CASSLTGTPTYEQYF,TGTGCCAGCAGCTTAACGGGGACACCCACCTACGAGCAGTACTTC
TRBJ2-3,many,TRBV7-8,-,CASSLGGRSTDTQYF,TGTGCCAGCAGCTTAGGGGGACGGAGCACAGATACGCAGTATTTT
TRBJ2-2,many,TRBV7-3,-,CASSLMATANTGELFF,TGTGCCAGCAGCTTAATGGCCACCGCGAACACCGGGGAGCTGTTTTTT
TRBJ1-2,many,TRBV5-1,-,CASSDTDYGYTF,TGCGCCAGTTCGGACACGGACTATGGCTACACCTTC
TRBJ2-7,many,TRBV6-1,-,CASSEVGGAYHEQYF,TGTGCCAGCAGTGAAGTTGGGGGGGCGTACCACGAGCAGTACTTC
TRBJ2-1,few,TRBV7-3,-,CASSSSVNNEQFF,TGTGCCAGCAGCTCTAGCGTAAACAATGAGCAGTTCTTC
TRBJ2-1,-,TRBV4-1,TRBD1,CASSQSPRTGDRQFF,TGCGCCAGCAGCCAATCCCCCCGGACAGGGGATAGGCAGTTCTTC
TRBJ1-6,many,TRBV4-1,-,CARGDRRNSPLHF,TGCGCCAGGGGGGACCGACGCAATTCACCCCTCCACTTT
TRBJ2-3,-,TRBV2,TRBD2,CASSDGTSGADTQYF,TGTGCCAGCAGTGATGGGACTAGCGGGGCGGATACGCAGTATTTT
TRBJ2-3,many,TRBV12-3/TRBV12-4,-,CASSESGPPTDTQYF,TGTGCCAGCAGTGAGAGCGGGCCTCCGACAGATACGCAGTATTTT
TRBJ2-7,many,TRBV4-1,-,CASSQLTSRHSYEQYF,TGCGCCAGCAGCCAACTCACCAGCCGACACTCCTACGAGCAGTACTTC
TRBJ2-6,many,TRBV20-1,-,CSASGQARSGANVLTF,TGCAGTGCTAGTGGGCAGGCGAGGTCTGGGGCCAACGTCCTGACTTTC
TRBJ2-7,many,TRBV5-1,-,CASSPGASAYEQYF,TGCGCCAGCAGCCCAGGGGCGTCTGCCTACGAGCAGTACTTC
TRBJ2-1,many,TRBV2,-,CASRGSSDAGEQFF,TGTGCCAGCAGGGGGTCTAGCGATGCGGGTGAGCAGTTCTTC
TRBJ1-2,-,TRBV29-1,-,CSVYRFLGYGYTF,TGCAGCGTGTACAGATTTCTTGGCTATGGCTACACCTTC
TRBJ2-3,-,TRBV18,-,CASSPSEEDTQYF,TGTGCCAGCTCACCATCGGAGGAAGATACGCAGTATTTT
TRBJ2-1,many,TRBV20-1,TRBD1,CSAPRQGAFYNEQFF,TGCAGTGCTCCCCGGCAGGGGGCTTTCTACAATGAGCAGTTCTTC
TRBJ2-3,-,TRBV11-2,-,CASRAPGRRVDTQYF,TGTGCCAGCAGGGCACCGGGACGGCGGGTGGATACGCAGTATTTT
TRBJ2-2,many,TRBV12-3/TRBV12-4,TRBD2,CASSPRGTSGVGELFF,TGTGCCAGCAGTCCCCGGGGGACTAGCGGGGTCGGGGAGCTGTTTTTT
TRBJ2-3,-,TRBV11-2,TRBD2,CASISNRLAGADTQYF,TGTGCCAGCATCTCGAACCGACTAGCGGGGGCAGATACGCAGTATTTT
TRBJ2-5,-,TRBV7-3,TRBD2,CASSLTKSGGTETQYF,TGTGCCAGCAGCTTAACGAAAAGCGGGGGAACTGAGACCCAGTACTTC
TRBJ2-3,-,TRBV7-2,-,CASSLRTSTDTQYF,TGTGCCAGCAGCTTGAGGACTAGCACAGATACGCAGTATTTT
TRBJ2-2,many,TRBV2,TRBD2,CASRAGTSGTGELFF,TGTGCCAGCAGAGCCGGGACTAGCGGCACCGGGGAGCTGTTTTTT